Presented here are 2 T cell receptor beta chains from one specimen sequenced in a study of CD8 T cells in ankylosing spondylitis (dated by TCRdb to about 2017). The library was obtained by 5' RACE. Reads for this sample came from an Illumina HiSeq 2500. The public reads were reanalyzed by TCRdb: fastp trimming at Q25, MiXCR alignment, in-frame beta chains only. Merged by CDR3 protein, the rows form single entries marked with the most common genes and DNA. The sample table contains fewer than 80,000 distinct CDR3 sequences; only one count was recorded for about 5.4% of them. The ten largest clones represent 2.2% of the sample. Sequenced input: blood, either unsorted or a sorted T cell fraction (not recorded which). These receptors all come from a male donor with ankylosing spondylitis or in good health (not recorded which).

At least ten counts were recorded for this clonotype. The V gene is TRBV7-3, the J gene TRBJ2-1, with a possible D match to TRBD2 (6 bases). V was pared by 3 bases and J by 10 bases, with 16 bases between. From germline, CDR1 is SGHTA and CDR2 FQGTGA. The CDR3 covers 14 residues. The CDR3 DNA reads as TGTGCCAGCAGCTTGGGTCGGATAGCGGAGGAGCAGTTCTTC. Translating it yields CASSLGRIAEEQFF.

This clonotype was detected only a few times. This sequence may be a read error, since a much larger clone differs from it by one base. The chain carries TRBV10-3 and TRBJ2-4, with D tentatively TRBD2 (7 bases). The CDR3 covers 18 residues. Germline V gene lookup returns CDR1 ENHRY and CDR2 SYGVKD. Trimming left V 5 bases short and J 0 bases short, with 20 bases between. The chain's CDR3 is CAISHTTGRGLAKNIQYF. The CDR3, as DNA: TGTGCCATCAGTCATACTACAGGGAGGGGACTAGCCAAAAACATTCAGTACTTC.